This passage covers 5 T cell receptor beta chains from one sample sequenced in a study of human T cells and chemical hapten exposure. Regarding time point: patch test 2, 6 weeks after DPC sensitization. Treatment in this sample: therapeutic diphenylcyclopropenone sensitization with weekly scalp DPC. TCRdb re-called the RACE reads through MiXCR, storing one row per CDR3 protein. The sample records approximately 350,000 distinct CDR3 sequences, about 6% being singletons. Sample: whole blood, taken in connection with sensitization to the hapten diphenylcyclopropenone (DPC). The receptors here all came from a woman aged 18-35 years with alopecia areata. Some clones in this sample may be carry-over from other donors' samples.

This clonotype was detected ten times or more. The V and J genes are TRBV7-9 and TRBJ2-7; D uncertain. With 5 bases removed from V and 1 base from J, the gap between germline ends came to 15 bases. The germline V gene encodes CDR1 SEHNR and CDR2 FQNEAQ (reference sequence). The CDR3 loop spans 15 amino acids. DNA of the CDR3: TGTGCCAGCAGCCCATCAGAGCGCCGATCCTACGAGCAGTACTTC. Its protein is CASSPSERRSYEQYF.

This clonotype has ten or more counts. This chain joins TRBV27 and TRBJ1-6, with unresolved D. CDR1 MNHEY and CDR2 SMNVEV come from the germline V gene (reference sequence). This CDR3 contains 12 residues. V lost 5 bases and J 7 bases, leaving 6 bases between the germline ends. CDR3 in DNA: TGTGCCAGCAGTCGGCAGAATTCACCCCTCCACTTT. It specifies CASSRQNSPLHF.

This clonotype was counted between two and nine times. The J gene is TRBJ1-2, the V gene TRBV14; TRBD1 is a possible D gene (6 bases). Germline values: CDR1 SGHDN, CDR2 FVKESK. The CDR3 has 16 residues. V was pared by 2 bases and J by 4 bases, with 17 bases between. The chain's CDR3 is CASSQLDPGAFYGYTF. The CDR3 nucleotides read TGTGCCAGCAGCCAACTTGATCCGGGGGCCTTCTATGGCTACACCTTC.

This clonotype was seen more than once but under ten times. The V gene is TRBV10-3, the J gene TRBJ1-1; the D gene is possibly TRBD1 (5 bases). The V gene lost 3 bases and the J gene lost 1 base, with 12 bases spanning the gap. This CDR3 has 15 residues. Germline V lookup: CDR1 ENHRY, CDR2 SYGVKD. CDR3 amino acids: CAISDARASNTEAFF. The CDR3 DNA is TGTGCCATCAGTGATGCCAGGGCCTCGAACACTGAAGCTTTCTTT.

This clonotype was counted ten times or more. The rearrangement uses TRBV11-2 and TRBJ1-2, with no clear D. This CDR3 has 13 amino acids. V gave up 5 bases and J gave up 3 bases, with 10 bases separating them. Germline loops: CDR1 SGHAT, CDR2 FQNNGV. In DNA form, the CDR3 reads TGTGCCAGCAGCCAGTCAAGCCACTATGGCTACACCTTC. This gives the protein CASSQSSHYGYTF.